Following are 18 T cell receptor beta chains from one sample sequenced in a study of cytomegalovirus exposure and HLA in healthy donors. It was with 60 Vbeta and 13 Jbeta primers that the PCR ran. Clones were sequenced by immunoSEQ multiplex PCR, and TCRdb holds only the in-frame ones, with some missing. In the table there are more than 25,000 clones, 62% of which are singletons. The specimen sequenced was PBMCs. The receptors shown here come from a male donor in good health and CMV-seropositive.

The sample holds one count of this clone. This chain connects TRBV15 to TRBJ1-1; TRBD1 might be the D (5 bases). Germline V gene lookup returns CDR1 LNHNV and CDR2 YYDKDF (reference sequence). Trimming stripped 5 bases from V and 0 bases from J, with 13 bases between. The CDR3 runs to 15 residues. The CDR3, as DNA: TGTGCCACCAGCGTCTCCAGGGTTGTGAACACTGAAGCTTTCTTT. It encodes CATSVSRVVNTEAFF.

The chain recombines TRBV13 with TRBJ1-3, with TRBD1 matching 7 bases. This CDR3 region has 14 residues. V was clipped by 2 bases and J by 2 bases; unmatched bases: 0. The germline V gene has CDR1 PRHDT and CDR2 FYEKMQ (reference sequence). In DNA, the CDR3 is TGTGCCAGCAGCTTACAGGGGGCTGGAAACACCATATATTTT. This gives the protein CASSLQGAGNTIYF.

The chain uses TRBV7-6 and TRBJ1-1, with TRBD1 identical over 10 bases. The germline V gene encodes CDR1 SGHVS and CDR2 FNYEAQ. This CDR3 contains 15 residues. The junction had 8 bases not matched to a gene; V was cut back by 5 bases and J by 5 bases. CDR3 DNA sequence: TGTGCCAGCAGCGTAAGGGGACAGGGGACGACTGAAGCTTTCTTT. Protein product: CASSVRGQGTTEAFF.

With respect to this clone: One junction end does not reproduce the germline sequence, and a read error may be involved. The chain combines TRBV7-7 with TRBJ1-4; D gene unclear. This CDR3 is built from 14 residues. The germline V gene encodes CDR1 SSHAT and CDR2 FNYEAQ (reference sequence). Written as DNA, the CDR3 is TGTGCTAGCAGTCCCTCATTTGCCGGGGAAAAACTGTTTTTT. Translating it yields CASSPSFAGEKLFF. Full variable domain (outside the CDR3, taken from reference TRBV7-7 and TRBJ1-4): GAGVSQSPRYKVTKRGQDVTLRCDPISSHATLYWYQQALGQGPEFLTYFNYEAQPDKSGLPSDRFSAERPEGSISTLTIQRTEQRDSAMYRCASSPSFAGEKLFFGSGTQLSVL.

This clone came up a few times. The chain couples TRBV6-1 to TRBJ2-5; TRBD1 is a possible D gene (6 bases). CDR3 size: 14 residues. In germline, CDR1 is MNHNS, CDR2 SASEGT. The V end was cut by 8 bases, the J end by 2 bases, with 15 bases between. The CDR3 nucleotides read TGTGCCAGCCGGATCACAGGGAGACAAGAGACCCAGTACTTC. Its protein is CASRITGRQETQYF.

This clone came up once. The chain recombines TRBV27 with TRBJ2-1, with 16 nucleotides matching TRBD2. Germline assignment: CDR1 MNHEY and CDR2 SMNVEV (reference sequence). V lost 6 bases, J lost 6 bases, and 5 bases stayed unmatched. The CDR3 spans 16 residues. This chain's CDR3 is CASRGLAGGLVNEQFF. In DNA form, the CDR3 reads TGTGCCAGCAGGGGACTAGCGGGAGGGTTGGTCAATGAGCAGTTCTTC.

V gene TRBV6-1 combines with J gene TRBJ2-7; a weak D match, TRBD1 (6 bases). Trimming took 5 bases from V and 1 from J, leaving 12 bases between them. CDR1 is MNHNS, CDR2 SASEGT, per germline. CDR3 length: 14 residues. This CDR3 reads CASSPQGGSYEQYF. Written as DNA, the CDR3 is TGTGCCAGCAGTCCACAGGGCGGTTCCTACGAGCAGTACTTC.

The CDR3 DNA is TGCGCCAGCGGGGAGGGGGGCGTGGACGAGCAGTACTTC. Translation: CASGEGGVDEQYF. The chain links TRBV5-1 to TRBJ2-7; D is perhaps TRBD2 (7 bases). The CDR3 is 13 residues long. Per the germline V gene, CDR1 is SGHRS and CDR2 is YFSETQ. Trimming removed 7 bases at V and 5 bases at J, with 16 bases between. Together with reference TRBV5-1 and TRBJ2-7, the CDR3 gives the full variable domain: KAGVTQTPRYLIKTRGQQVTLSCSPISGHRSVSWYQQTPGQGLQFLFEYFSETQRNKGNFPGRFSGRQFSNSRSEMNVSTLELGDSALYLCASGEGGVDEQYFGPGTRLTVT.

This clone was seen a handful of times. The rearrangement uses TRBV7-2 and TRBJ2-3; the D gene is possibly TRBD2 (6 bases). Germline V gene data show CDR1 as SGHTA and CDR2 as FQGNSA. V shed 1 base and J shed 8 bases, with 13 bases lying between them. This CDR3 contains 14 residues. Written as DNA, the CDR3 is TGTGCCAGCAGCTTAGTTCGCGGGACGGCTACGCAGTATTTT. Protein: CASSLVRGTATQYF.

This sequence joins TRBV2 and TRBJ1-1; 9 bases map to TRBD1. The trim removed 7 bases at V and 1 base at J, leaving 10 bases unmatched. The CDR3 extends over 16 amino acids. Germline V CDR1 and CDR2: SNHLY, FYNNEI. The CDR3 region has the DNA TGTGCCAGCACCCGGGGACAGGGAGGGAGGAACACTGAAGCTTTCTTT. Protein: CASTRGQGGRNTEAFF.

The chain has TRBV15 and TRBJ2-7; no clear D. This CDR3 comprises 13 residues. Trimming stripped 0 bases from V and 5 bases from J, with 8 bases between. CDR1 and CDR2 (germline): LNHNV, YYDKDF (reference sequence). CDR3 nucleotides: TGTGCCACCAGCAGAGATAGGAGCGACGAGCAGTACTTC. Protein: CATSRDRSDEQYF.

The rearrangement uses TRBV6-6 and TRBJ2-5, with 8 bases matching TRBD2. Germline V gives CDR1 MNHNY, CDR2 SVGAGI (reference sequence). The CDR3 has 14 residues. The V segment lost 2 bases and the J segment 5 bases; nucleotides outside the gene matches: 4. The CDR3: CASSYRTSFETQYF. Here the CDR3 DNA reads TGTGCCAGCAGTTACAGGACTAGCTTTGAGACCCAGTACTTC.

V and J are TRBV30 and TRBJ2-2; 11 bases are shared with TRBD2. This CDR3 comprises 16 residues. Trimming removed 0 bases from V and 8 bases from J; junction bases left unmatched: 8. Germline V lookup: CDR1 GTSNPN, CDR2 SVGIG (reference sequence). CDR3 in DNA: TGTGCCTGGAGTGTACGGGTTAGCGGGAGGGTTGGGGAGCTGTTTTTT. It yields the protein CAWSVRVSGRVGELFF.

V and J are TRBV18 and TRBJ2-1; perhaps TRBD2 as D (6 bases). Trimming cost V 4 bases and J 6 bases, with 25 bases left between them. This CDR3 comprises 18 residues. Germline loops: CDR1 KGHSH, CDR2 LQKENI. CDR3 in DNA: TGTGCCAGCTCACTTAGCCTAGCGATACCCGTGACCGGCAATGAGCAGTTCTTC. Its protein product is CASSLSLAIPVTGNEQFF.

The chain recombines TRBV27 with TRBJ1-2; 9 positions agree with TRBD1. Germline lookup yields CDR1 MNHEY and CDR2 SMNVEV (reference sequence). The CDR3 sequence is 14 residues long. Germline trimming cut 7 bases from V and 8 bases from J; bases unmatched to any gene: 11. This CDR3 is CASTSGPGTGGYTF. The CDR3 region has the DNA TGTGCCAGCACCTCCGGCCCAGGGACAGGGGGCTACACCTTC.

The J gene is TRBJ1-2, the V gene TRBV7-9, with 8 bases matching TRBD1. After removal of 2 bases from V and 5 bases from J, the junction contained 10 bases not matched to a gene. The CDR3 is made up of 16 amino acids. The germline CDR1 and CDR2 sequences are SEHNR and FQNEAQ (reference sequence). CDR3: CASSLPRTGYRYGYTF. The CDR3 DNA follows: TGTGCCAGCAGCTTACCTCGGACAGGGTATAGATATGGCTACACCTTC.

This clone was counted between two and nine times. This chain uses TRBV7-6 with TRBJ2-1; 7 nucleotides align to TRBD1. This CDR3 has 14 residues. After removal of 5 bases from V and 8 bases from J, the junction contained 9 bases not matched to a gene. Germline CDR1 and CDR2: SGHVS and FNYEAQ. The CDR3 DNA reads as TGTGCCAGCAGCGCATTGCCAGGGGGAGATGAGCAGTTCTTC. This encodes CASSALPGGDEQFF.

V is TRBV15 and J is TRBJ2-5; 12 bases line up with TRBD2. Germline loops: CDR1 LNHNV, CDR2 YYDKDF (reference sequence). The J segment lost 2 bases and the V segment lost 5 bases, leaving 12 bases of the junction unmatched. The CDR3 has 18 amino acids. The CDR3 is CATSPSPWTSGTQETQYF. CDR3 nucleotide sequence: TGTGCCACCAGCCCTTCCCCGTGGACTAGCGGGACTCAAGAGACCCAGTACTTC.